A selection of T cell receptor beta chains follows, all from one sample in a study of blood T cell repertoires in COVID-19. Some clones are missing from TCRdb's copy, which holds only in-frame ones; the method was immunoSEQ multiplex PCR. The sample records about 380,000 clones, approximately 84% being singletons. The sequencing input was PBMCs or T cells enriched from blood (not recorded which). Source of these receptors: a woman aged 25 to 39 who had recovered from COVID-19. Each CDR3 is given with its conserved first and last residue.

J gene: TRBJ1-1
V gene: TRBV7-9
CDR3 length: 15
CDR3 protein: CASSRKDSPATEAFF

J gene: TRBJ2-7
V gene: TRBV10-3
CDR3 length: 14
CDR3 protein: CASTLLAGSYEQYF

J gene: TRBJ1-1
V gene: TRBV29-1
CDR3 length: 14
CDR3 protein: CSVEYRGRASEAFF

J gene: TRBJ1-5
V gene: TRBV19
CDR3 length: 12
CDR3 protein: CASRGPNQPQHF

J gene: TRBJ2-3
V gene: TRBV27
CDR3 length: 15
CDR3 protein: CASSLSGDFTDTQYF

J gene: TRBJ1-2
V gene: TRBV19
CDR3 length: 12
CDR3 protein: CASSPPNYGYTF

J gene: TRBJ2-5
V gene: TRBV5-4
CDR3 length: 17
CDR3 protein: CASSHSGTSGREETQYF

J gene: TRBJ2-4
V gene: TRBV6-5
CDR3 length: 14
CDR3 protein: CATTSGGAKNIQYF

J gene: TRBJ1-5
V gene: TRBV7-6
CDR3 length: 18
CDR3 protein: CASSLGPRRTYSNQPQHF

J gene: TRBJ2-1
V gene: TRBV21-1
CDR3 length: 18
CDR3 protein: CASSKSGGLAGSYNEQFF

J gene: TRBJ1-2
V gene: TRBV28
CDR3 length: 13
CDR3 protein: CASSLGQGYGYTF

J gene: TRBJ2-1
V gene: TRBV3-1/TRBV3-2
CDR3 length: 16
CDR3 protein: CASSQRRTGGYNEQFF

J gene: TRBJ1-1
V gene: TRBV30
CDR3 length: 14
CDR3 protein: CAWSVGQGNTEAFF

J gene: TRBJ2-5
V gene: TRBV7-9
CDR3 length: 16
CDR3 protein: CASSLDAGIAEETQYF

J gene: TRBJ2-7
V gene: TRBV15
CDR3 length: 15
CDR3 protein: CATSREGGEAYEQYF

J gene: TRBJ2-3
V gene: TRBV9
CDR3 length: 19
CDR3 protein: CASSPFGSGGIVGTDTQYF

J gene: TRBJ2-5
V gene: TRBV5-1
CDR3 length: 15
CDR3 protein: CASSPGLADQETQYF

J gene: TRBJ2-2
V gene: TRBV5-1
CDR3 length: 14
CDR3 protein: CASSLADYTGELFF

J gene: TRBJ1-6
V gene: TRBV10-3
CDR3 length: 15
CDR3 protein: CAISEPGTGKSPLHF